A selection of T cell receptor beta chains follows, all from one sample in a study of regulatory T cells in long-lasting Graves disease. One entry per CDR3 protein results from TCRdb running MiXCR on the multiplex PCR reads. The sample consists of about 610,000 distinct CDR3 sequences, 15% to 20% of them appearing once. Separately, the same data were catalogued under a study of T cells in Graves' hyperthyroidism and ophthalmopathy.

The sequenced sample was peripheral blood mononuclear cells (PBMCs), obtained at new diagnosis, from a patient treated with antithyroid drugs. The receptors come from a young man with Graves disease. CDR3s include the opening cysteine and the closing phenylalanine or tryptophan. D genes are given only for firm matches. The size of a clone is reported for some rows only, either as once, few or many, or as a class for expanded clones.

>NA|TRBJ2-1|TRBV2|TRBD1
TGTGCCAGCAGCCATACAGGGGGCATCGTCGATGAGCAGTTCTTC
CASSHTGGIVDEQFF
>NA|TRBJ2-1|TRBV10-3|TRBD2
TGTGCCATCAGTTCGGCTAGCGGGAATTTAGAGTTCTTC
CAISSASGNLEFF
>many|TRBJ1-6|TRBV12-3/TRBV12-4|NA
TGTGCCAGCAGTTTTTATCCGGATTCACCCCTCCACTTT
CASSFYPDSPLHF
>NA|TRBJ2-1|TRBV29-1|NA
TGCAGCGGGCGCGGACTGGGACTCCAGGGGCAGTTCTTC
CSGRGLGLQGQFF
>many|TRBJ2-5|TRBV11-1|NA
TGTGCCAGCAGCTTACCAGTCCCAGGGGAGACCCAGTACTTC
CASSLPVPGETQYF
>few|TRBJ2-7|TRBV7-3|NA
TGTGCCAGCAGCTTAAGGGCCGGGCAGGGTGTCGACGAGCAGTACTTC
CASSLRAGQGVDEQYF
>NA|TRBJ2-5|TRBV2|TRBD1
TGTGCCAGCAACAAGGACAGGGAGGTAGAGACCCAGTACTTC
CASNKDREVETQYF
>NA|TRBJ1-3|TRBV2|TRBD1
TGTGCCAGAAGTTTTTCCGGGACAGGGCTTACCGATAACACCATATATTTT
CARSFSGTGLTDNTIYF
>once|TRBJ2-1|TRBV7-8|TRBD2
TGTGCCAGCGGGACTAGCGGGTACGATGAGCAGTTCTTC
CASGTSGYDEQFF
>many|TRBJ2-5|TRBV28|NA
TGTGCCAGCAGTTTAAGCCTACAGGAAAAGACCCAGTACTTC
CASSLSLQEKTQYF
>many|TRBJ2-3|TRBV5-1|NA
TGCGCCAGCAGCTTGGAGCTAGTCGTCCCAGATACGCAGTATTTT
CASSLELVVPDTQYF
>many|TRBJ2-1|TRBV6-1|TRBD2
TGTGCCAGCAGTACGCTTCGGGGGGGCTCCTACAATGAGCAGTTCTTC
CASSTLRGGSYNEQFF
>many|TRBJ1-4|TRBV12-3/TRBV12-4|NA
TGTGCCAGCAGTTTTGCAGCTATTTTAACTAATGAAAAACTGTTTTTT
CASSFAAILTNEKLFF
>few|TRBJ2-3|TRBV25-1|NA
TGTGCCAGTGGGGCCTCAGATACGCAGTATTTT
CASGASDTQYF
>NA|TRBJ2-1|TRBV12-5|TRBD2
TGTGCTAGTGGTTTGGTTAGCGGGAGGGCCGGAAATGAGCAGTTCTTC
CASGLVSGRAGNEQFF
>few|TRBJ2-1|TRBV25-1|NA
TGTGCCAGCAGTGAATATTATGAGCAGTTCTTC
CASSEYYEQFF
>NA|TRBJ2-7|TRBV6-2/TRBV6-3|TRBD2
TGTGCCAGCGGACTAGCGGGAGGGCCCTACGAGCAGTACTTC
CASGLAGGPYEQYF
>many|TRBJ2-7|TRBV6-5|TRBD2
TGTGCCAGCAGTTCGTGGACTAGCAAGCACGAGCAGTACTTC
CASSSWTSKHEQYF
>NA|TRBJ2-4|TRBV19|NA
TGTGCCAGTACGAACGGGGGATTGGAAAACATTCAGTACTTC
CASTNGGLENIQYF
>many|TRBJ2-1|TRBV28|TRBD2
TGTGCCAGCAGTTTGTCGCTAGCGGGAGTTTATGAGCAGTTCTTC
CASSLSLAGVYEQFF
>NA|TRBJ1-1|TRBV19|NA
TGTGCCAGTAGAGGTGGTGGGGTCCAGAGAACTGAAGCTTTCTTT
CASRGGGVQRTEAFF
>few|TRBJ2-1|TRBV5-1|TRBD2
TGCGCCAGCAGCTTCGGGTATAGCGGGAGGGCCGAGTACAATGAGCAGTTCTTC
CASSFGYSGRAEYNEQFF
>NA|TRBJ1-2|TRBV15|NA
TGTGCCACCAGCAGCGACAGGACCAACTATGCGGGCTACACCTTC
CATSSDRTNYAGYTF
>few|TRBJ2-2|TRBV5-1|NA
TGCGCCAGCACCCCCGGGACGGCTTCAGACACCGGGGAGCTGTTTTTT
CASTPGTASDTGELFF
>NA|TRBJ1-1|TRBV10-3|NA
TGTGCCATCAGTTTATCAGTAAACACTGAAGCTTTCTTT
CAISLSVNTEAFF
>few|TRBJ2-3|TRBV5-5|NA
TGTGCCAGCAGAGACGGGGCGACAGCGCAGTATTTT
CASRDGATAQYF
>few|TRBJ2-5|TRBV2|TRBD1
TGTGCCAGCAGTGGACAGGGTTCAGAGACCCAGTACTTC
CASSGQGSETQYF
>few|TRBJ1-2|TRBV14|NA
TGTGCCAGCAGCCGCAGAAACTATGGCTACACCTTC
CASSRRNYGYTF
>many|TRBJ2-1|TRBV15|TRBD2
TGTGCCACCAGAAAGACTAGCGGGAGCCCCAATGAGCAGTTCTTC
CATRKTSGSPNEQFF
>few|TRBJ2-3|TRBV9|TRBD2
TGTGCCAGCAGCGTAGGTCTAGCGGGAGTGGGAGATACGCAGTATTTT
CASSVGLAGVGDTQYF
>few|TRBJ2-7|TRBV15|NA
TGTGCCACCAGCAGAGACAGGTCCTACGAGCAGTACTTC
CATSRDRSYEQYF
>many|TRBJ2-3|TRBV7-9|NA
TGTGCCAGCAGCCTCGACCCCGGACAGTCGGCTAGCACAGATACGCAGTATTTT
CASSLDPGQSASTDTQYF
>many|TRBJ1-1|TRBV7-6|NA
TGTGCCAGCAGGGATCCCGAGACTGAAGCTTTCTTT
CASRDPETEAFF
>NA|TRBJ1-1|TRBV30|NA
TGTGCCTGGAGTGTATTACAGGGTTTTGAAGCTTTCTTT
CAWSVLQGFEAFF